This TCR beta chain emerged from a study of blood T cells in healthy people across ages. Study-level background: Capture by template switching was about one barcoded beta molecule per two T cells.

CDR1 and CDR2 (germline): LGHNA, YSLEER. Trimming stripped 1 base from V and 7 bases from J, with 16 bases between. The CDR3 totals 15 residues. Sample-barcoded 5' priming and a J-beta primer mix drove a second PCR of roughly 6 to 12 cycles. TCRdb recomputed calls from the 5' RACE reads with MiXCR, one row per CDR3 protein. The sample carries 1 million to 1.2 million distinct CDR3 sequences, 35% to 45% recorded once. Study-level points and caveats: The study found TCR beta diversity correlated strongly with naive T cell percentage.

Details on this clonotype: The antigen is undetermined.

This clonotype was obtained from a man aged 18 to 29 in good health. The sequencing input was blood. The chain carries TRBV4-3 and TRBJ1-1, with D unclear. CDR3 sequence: CASSQANLKVGEAFF. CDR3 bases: TGCGCCAGCAGCCAAGCGAACCTAAAGGTCGGTGAAGCTTTCTTT.